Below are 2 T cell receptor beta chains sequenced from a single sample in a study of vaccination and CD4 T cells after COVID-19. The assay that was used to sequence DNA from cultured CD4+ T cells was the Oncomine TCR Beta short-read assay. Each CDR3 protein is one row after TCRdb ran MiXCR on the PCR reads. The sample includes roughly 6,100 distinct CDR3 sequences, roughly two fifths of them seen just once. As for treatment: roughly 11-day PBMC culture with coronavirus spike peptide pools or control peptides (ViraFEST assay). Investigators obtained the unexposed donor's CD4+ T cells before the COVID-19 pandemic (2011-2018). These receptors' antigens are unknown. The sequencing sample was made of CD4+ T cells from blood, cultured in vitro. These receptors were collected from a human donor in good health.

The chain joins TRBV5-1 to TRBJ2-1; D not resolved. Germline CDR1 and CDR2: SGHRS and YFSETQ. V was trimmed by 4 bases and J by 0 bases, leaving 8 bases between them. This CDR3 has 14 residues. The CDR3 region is CASSPLASYNEQFF. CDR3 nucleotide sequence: TGCGCCAGCAGCCCACTTGCCTCCTACAATGAGCAGTTCTTC.

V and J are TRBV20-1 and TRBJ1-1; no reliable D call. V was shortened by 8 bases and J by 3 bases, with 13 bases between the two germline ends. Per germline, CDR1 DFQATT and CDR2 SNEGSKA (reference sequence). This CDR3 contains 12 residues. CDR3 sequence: CSFLRWDTEAFF. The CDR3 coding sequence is TGCAGTTTCCTAAGGTGGGACACTGAAGCTTTCTTT.